This TCR beta chain derives from a study of blood T cell repertoires in COVID-19. In the study overall: Nucleic acid was either cDNA or gDNA, and it came from T cells, B-cell-depleted T cells, or PBMCs.

This clone was seen once. In the source study's methods: Researchers report that nucleated cell counts were estimated from reference gene primer amplification. Clones were sequenced by immunoSEQ multiplex PCR, and TCRdb holds only the in-frame ones, with some missing. D and trimming were read from the DNA, whereas the V and J calls and clone size are those reported in that table. The sample includes over 200,000 clones, approximately 84% of them seen just once. The CDR3 covers 18 residues. Losses at the gene ends were 6 bases for V and 0 bases for J; bases not matched to a gene: 13. From germline, CDR1 is KGHSH and CDR2 LQKENI.

The specimen was peripheral blood. The chain joins TRBV18 to TRBJ1-4; 7 bases align to TRBD1. This receptor was identified in an elderly man with acute or convalescent COVID-19. CDR3: CASSLAQGRGTTNEKLFF. CDR3 in DNA: TGTGCCAGCTCTCTTGCACAGGGGCGAGGGACAACTAATGAAAAACTGTTTTTT.